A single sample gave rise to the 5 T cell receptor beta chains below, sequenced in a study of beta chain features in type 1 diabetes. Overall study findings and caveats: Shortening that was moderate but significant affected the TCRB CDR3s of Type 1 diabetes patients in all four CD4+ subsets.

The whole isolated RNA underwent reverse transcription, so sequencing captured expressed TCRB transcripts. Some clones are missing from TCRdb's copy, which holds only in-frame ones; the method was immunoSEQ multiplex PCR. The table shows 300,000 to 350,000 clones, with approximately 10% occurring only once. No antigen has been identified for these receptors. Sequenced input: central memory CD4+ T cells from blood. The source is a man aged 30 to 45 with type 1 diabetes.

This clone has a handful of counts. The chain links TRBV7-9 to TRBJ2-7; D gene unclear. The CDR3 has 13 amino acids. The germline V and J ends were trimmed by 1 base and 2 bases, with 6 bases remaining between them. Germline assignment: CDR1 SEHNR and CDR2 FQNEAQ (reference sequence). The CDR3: CASSLVAAYEQYF. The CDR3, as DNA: TGTGCCAGCAGCTTAGTGGCAGCCTACGAGCAGTACTTC.

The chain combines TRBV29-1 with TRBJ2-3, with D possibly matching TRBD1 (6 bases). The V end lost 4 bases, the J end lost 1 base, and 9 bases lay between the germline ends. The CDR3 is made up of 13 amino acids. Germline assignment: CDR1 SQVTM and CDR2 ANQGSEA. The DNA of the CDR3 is TGCAGCGTTGTTCCAGGGGGCACAGATACGCAGTATTTT. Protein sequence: CSVVPGGTDTQYF.

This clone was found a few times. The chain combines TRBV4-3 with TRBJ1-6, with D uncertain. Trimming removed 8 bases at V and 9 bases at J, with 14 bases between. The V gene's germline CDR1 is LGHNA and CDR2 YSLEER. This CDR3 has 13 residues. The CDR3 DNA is TGCGCCAGCCAGGCCCGTAGTCTTTCACCCCTCCACTTT. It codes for CASQARSLSPLHF.

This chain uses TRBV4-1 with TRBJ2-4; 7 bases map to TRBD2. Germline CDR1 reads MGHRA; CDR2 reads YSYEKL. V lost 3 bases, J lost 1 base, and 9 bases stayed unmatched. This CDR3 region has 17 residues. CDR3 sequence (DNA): TGCGCCAGCAGCCAGACGGCGGGGGAAGTGGCCAAAAACATTCAGTACTTC. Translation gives CASSQTAGEVAKNIQYF.

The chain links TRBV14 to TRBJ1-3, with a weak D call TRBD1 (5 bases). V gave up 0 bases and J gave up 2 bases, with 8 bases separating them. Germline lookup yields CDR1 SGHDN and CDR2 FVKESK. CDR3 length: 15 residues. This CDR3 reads CASSQDRVTGNTIYF. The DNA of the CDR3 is TGTGCCAGCAGCCAAGACAGGGTAACTGGAAACACCATATATTTT.